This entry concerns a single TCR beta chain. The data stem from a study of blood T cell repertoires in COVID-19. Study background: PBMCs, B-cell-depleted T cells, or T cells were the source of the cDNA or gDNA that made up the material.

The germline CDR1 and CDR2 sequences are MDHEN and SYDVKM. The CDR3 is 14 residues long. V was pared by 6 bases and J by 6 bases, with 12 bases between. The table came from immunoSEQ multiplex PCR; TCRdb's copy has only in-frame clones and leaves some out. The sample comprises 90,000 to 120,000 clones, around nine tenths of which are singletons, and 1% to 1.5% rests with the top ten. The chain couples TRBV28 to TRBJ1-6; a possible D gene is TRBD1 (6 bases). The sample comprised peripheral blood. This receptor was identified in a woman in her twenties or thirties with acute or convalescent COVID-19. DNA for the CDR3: TGTGCCAGCAGCCACAGACAGGCTAATTCACCCCTCCACTTT. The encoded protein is CASSHRQANSPLHF.